Listed below are T cell receptor beta chains from one sample, sequenced in a study of cytomegalovirus exposure and HLA in healthy donors. The table came from immunoSEQ multiplex PCR; TCRdb's copy has only in-frame clones and leaves some out. In the table there are about 170,000 clones, roughly four fifths of which are singletons. Sample: PBMCs. These receptors were taken from a girl between 10 and 17 years old in good health and CMV-seropositive. The CDR3 runs from the conserved cysteine through the conserved F or W. A D gene is named only where the DNA matches it firmly. Only some rows state a clone size, as once, few, many or a class for expanded clones.

v_gene: TRBV4-2
d_gene: NA
abundance: NA
j_gene: TRBJ2-1
CDR3aa: CASSQAQVQGGRDEQFF
CDR3nt: TGTGCCAGCAGCCAAGCCCAGGTGCAGGGAGGTAGGGATGAGCAGTTCTTC

v_gene: TRBV11-1
d_gene: TRBD1
abundance: NA
j_gene: TRBJ1-1
CDR3aa: CASSPRTGFMNTEAFF
CDR3nt: TGTGCCAGCAGCCCACGGACAGGCTTCATGAACACTGAAGCTTTCTTT

v_gene: TRBV2
d_gene: NA
abundance: NA
j_gene: TRBJ1-5
CDR3aa: CASAQGPNQPQHF
CDR3nt: TGTGCCAGCGCCCAGGGGCCCAATCAGCCCCAGCATTTT

v_gene: TRBV4-2
d_gene: TRBD2
abundance: NA
j_gene: TRBJ2-1
CDR3aa: CASSQERGVYNEQFF
CDR3nt: TGTGCCAGCAGCCAAGAACGGGGGGTGTACAATGAGCAGTTCTTC

v_gene: TRBV18
d_gene: NA
abundance: NA
j_gene: TRBJ1-2
CDR3aa: CASSPHRGDGYTF
CDR3nt: TGTGCCAGCTCACCTCACCGGGGGGATGGCTACACCTTC

v_gene: TRBV5-1
d_gene: TRBD1
abundance: NA
j_gene: TRBJ2-7
CDR3aa: CASSPPTGADEQYF
CDR3nt: TGCGCCAGCAGCCCCCCGACAGGGGCAGATGAGCAGTACTTC

v_gene: TRBV6-5
d_gene: NA
abundance: NA
j_gene: TRBJ2-7
CDR3aa: CASSLGGSYEQYF
CDR3nt: TGTGCCAGCAGTTTGGGGGGCTCCTACGAGCAGTACTTC

v_gene: TRBV7-2
d_gene: TRBD1
abundance: NA
j_gene: TRBJ1-2
CDR3aa: CASSMRQGNYGYTF
CDR3nt: TGTGCCAGCAGCATGAGACAGGGTAACTATGGCTACACCTTC

v_gene: TRBV5-4
d_gene: NA
abundance: NA
j_gene: TRBJ1-1
CDR3aa: CASRKIGTKNTEAFF
CDR3nt: TGTGCCAGCAGAAAGATCGGGACAAAGAACACTGAAGCTTTCTTT

v_gene: TRBV2
d_gene: TRBD1
abundance: NA
j_gene: TRBJ1-2
CDR3aa: CASKGAGGMNYGYTF
CDR3nt: TGTGCCAGCAAAGGGGCAGGGGGCATGAACTATGGCTACACCTTC

v_gene: TRBV6-1
d_gene: NA
abundance: NA
j_gene: TRBJ1-1
CDR3aa: CASSELFSGNTEAFF
CDR3nt: TGTGCCAGCAGTGAACTCTTTTCAGGGAACACTGAAGCTTTCTTT

v_gene: TRBV10-1
d_gene: NA
abundance: NA
j_gene: TRBJ1-3
CDR3aa: CASSPTSGNTIYF
CDR3nt: TGCGCCAGCAGTCCTACCTCTGGAAACACCATATATTTT

v_gene: TRBV19
d_gene: TRBD1
abundance: NA
j_gene: TRBJ1-5
CDR3aa: CASSGLRDRVGNQPQHF
CDR3nt: TGTGCCAGTAGTGGACTCCGGGACAGGGTTGGCAATCAGCCCCAGCATTTT

v_gene: TRBV9
d_gene: TRBD1
abundance: NA
j_gene: TRBJ2-2
CDR3aa: CASSPKPGQGFGPVPGELFF
CDR3nt: TGTGCCAGCAGCCCAAAGCCGGGACAGGGGTTCGGTCCAGTCCCCGGGGAGCTGTTTTTT

v_gene: TRBV6-6
d_gene: TRBD1
abundance: NA
j_gene: TRBJ1-3
CDR3aa: CASRVTGHLGSTIYF
CDR3nt: TGTGCCAGCCGGGTGACAGGGCATTTAGGAAGCACCATATATTTT

v_gene: TRBV19
d_gene: TRBD1
abundance: NA
j_gene: TRBJ2-7
CDR3aa: CASSGGQGSYEQYF
CDR3nt: TGTGCCAGTAGTGGGGGACAGGGGAGTTACGAGCAGTACTTC

v_gene: TRBV6-5
d_gene: NA
abundance: NA
j_gene: TRBJ2-7
CDR3aa: CASSYGPGAAYEQYF
CDR3nt: TGTGCCAGCAGTTACGGTCCAGGGGCTGCCTACGAGCAGTACTTC

v_gene: TRBV28
d_gene: NA
abundance: NA
j_gene: TRBJ2-2
CDR3aa: CASSLWQKPTGELFF
CDR3nt: TGTGCCAGCAGTTTATGGCAGAAACCCACCGGGGAGCTGTTTTTT

v_gene: TRBV27
d_gene: NA
abundance: NA
j_gene: TRBJ2-2
CDR3aa: CASTNSVLHGLTGELFF
CDR3nt: TGTGCCAGCACTAATTCGGTACTACACGGCCTCACCGGGGAGCTGTTTTTT

v_gene: TRBV15
d_gene: NA
abundance: NA
j_gene: TRBJ1-1
CDR3aa: CATSRVPREGNTEAFF
CDR3nt: TGTGCCACCAGCAGAGTCCCCCGGGAAGGGAACACTGAAGCTTTCTTT

v_gene: TRBV2
d_gene: TRBD1
abundance: NA
j_gene: TRBJ2-7
CDR3aa: CASKATGTGGTYEQYF
CDR3nt: TGTGCCAGTAAAGCAACCGGGACAGGGGGAACCTACGAGCAGTACTTC

v_gene: TRBV18
d_gene: TRBD1
abundance: NA
j_gene: TRBJ2-2
CDR3aa: CASSPETGYTGELFF
CDR3nt: TGTGCCAGCTCACCAGAGACAGGGTACACCGGGGAGCTGTTTTTT

v_gene: TRBV5-1
d_gene: TRBD2
abundance: NA
j_gene: TRBJ2-3
CDR3aa: CASSKERGGGTDTQYF
CDR3nt: TGCGCCAGCAGTAAGGAGCGGGGGGGCGGGACAGATACGCAGTATTTT

v_gene: TRBV7-8
d_gene: NA
abundance: NA
j_gene: TRBJ1-5
CDR3aa: CASSFANGGNQPQHF
CDR3nt: TGTGCCAGCAGCTTTGCTAACGGGGGCAATCAGCCCCAGCATTTT

v_gene: TRBV5-1
d_gene: NA
abundance: NA
j_gene: TRBJ1-6
CDR3aa: CASSSGHRGGWSPLHF
CDR3nt: TGCGCCAGCAGCTCCGGACACAGAGGCGGCTGGTCACCCCTCCACTTT

v_gene: TRBV5-6
d_gene: TRBD1
abundance: NA
j_gene: TRBJ1-1
CDR3aa: CASSIPWTGGPEAFF
CDR3nt: TGTGCCAGCAGCATACCATGGACAGGGGGCCCTGAAGCTTTCTTT

v_gene: TRBV9
d_gene: NA
abundance: NA
j_gene: TRBJ1-2
CDR3aa: CASSRNPKAKGLNFNYGYTF
CDR3nt: TGTGCCAGCAGCCGAAACCCGAAAGCCAAAGGACTAAATTTTAACTATGGCTACACTTTC

v_gene: TRBV6-5
d_gene: NA
abundance: NA
j_gene: TRBJ1-1
CDR3aa: CASQMNTEAFF
CDR3nt: TGTGCCAGCCAAATGAACACTGAAGCTTTCTTT

v_gene: TRBV5-1
d_gene: TRBD2
abundance: NA
j_gene: TRBJ2-1
CDR3aa: CASSLWLAGNEQFF
CDR3nt: TGCGCCAGCAGCTTGTGGCTAGCGGGGAATGAGCAGTTCTTC

v_gene: TRBV29-1
d_gene: TRBD1
abundance: NA
j_gene: TRBJ2-7
CDR3aa: CSVVGTGKGEQYF
CDR3nt: TGCAGCGTTGTCGGGACAGGGAAAGGTGAGCAGTACTTC

v_gene: TRBV19
d_gene: NA
abundance: NA
j_gene: TRBJ1-1
CDR3aa: CASMSRMNTEAFF
CDR3nt: TGTGCCAGTATGTCTAGAATGAACACTGAAGCTTTCTTT

v_gene: TRBV27
d_gene: NA
abundance: NA
j_gene: TRBJ1-1
CDR3aa: CASRYSGNTEAFF
CDR3nt: TGTGCCAGCAGATACAGCGGGAACACTGAAGCTTTCTTT

v_gene: TRBV7-9
d_gene: TRBD2
abundance: few
j_gene: TRBJ2-3
CDR3aa: CASSFVAGGSDTQYF
CDR3nt: TGTGCCAGCAGCTTTGTAGCGGGGGGTTCAGATACGCAGTATTTT

v_gene: TRBV6-1
d_gene: TRBD1
abundance: NA
j_gene: TRBJ1-5
CDR3aa: CASSESWTGAYQPQHF
CDR3nt: TGTGCCAGCAGTGAATCATGGACAGGGGCCTATCAGCCCCAGCATTTT

v_gene: TRBV7-9
d_gene: TRBD1
abundance: NA
j_gene: TRBJ2-6
CDR3aa: CASALQGQGGSGANVLTF
CDR3nt: TGTGCCAGTGCACTCCAGGGACAGGGTGGCTCTGGGGCCAACGTCCTGACTTTC

v_gene: TRBV27
d_gene: NA
abundance: NA
j_gene: TRBJ2-7
CDR3aa: CASSLTGRDEQYF
CDR3nt: TGTGCCAGCAGTTTAACAGGGAGGGACGAGCAGTACTTC

v_gene: TRBV9
d_gene: NA
abundance: NA
j_gene: TRBJ1-1
CDR3aa: CASSEGGLAEAFF
CDR3nt: TGTGCCAGCAGCGAGGGGGGGCTCGCTGAAGCTTTCTTT

v_gene: TRBV5-4
d_gene: TRBD1
abundance: NA
j_gene: TRBJ1-2
CDR3aa: CASSSETGGLGYTF
CDR3nt: TGTGCCAGCAGCTCGGAGACAGGGGGACTTGGCTACACCTTC

v_gene: TRBV5-6
d_gene: TRBD1
abundance: NA
j_gene: TRBJ1-1
CDR3aa: CASSFLDRGLNTEAFF
CDR3nt: TGTGCCAGCAGCTTCTTGGACAGGGGCTTGAACACTGAAGCTTTCTTT

v_gene: TRBV19
d_gene: NA
abundance: NA
j_gene: TRBJ2-1
CDR3aa: CASTRSGYNEQFF
CDR3nt: TGTGCCAGTACCCGATCGGGCTACAATGAGCAGTTCTTC

v_gene: TRBV10-3
d_gene: NA
abundance: NA
j_gene: TRBJ1-2
CDR3aa: CAINPGTPRMGGYTF
CDR3nt: TGTGCCATCAACCCCGGGACACCTAGGATGGGTGGCTACACCTTC

v_gene: TRBV7-9
d_gene: NA
abundance: NA
j_gene: TRBJ2-5
CDR3aa: CASSHSTYNTGETQYF
CDR3nt: TGTGCCAGCAGCCACTCGACCTATAACACGGGGGAGACCCAGTACTTC

v_gene: TRBV10-1
d_gene: NA
abundance: NA
j_gene: TRBJ2-1
CDR3aa: CASSRGYEQFF
CDR3nt: TGCGCCAGCAGTAGGGGCTATGAGCAGTTCTTC

v_gene: TRBV7-2
d_gene: NA
abundance: NA
j_gene: TRBJ1-1
CDR3aa: CASSSRAKNTEAFF
CDR3nt: TGTGCCAGCAGCTCGCGGGCCAAGAACACTGAAGCTTTCTTT

v_gene: TRBV27
d_gene: NA
abundance: NA
j_gene: TRBJ1-1
CDR3aa: CASRNRQNMNTEAFF
CDR3nt: TGTGCCAGCAGAAACCGACAGAATATGAACACTGAAGCTTTCTTT

v_gene: TRBV12-5
d_gene: TRBD1
abundance: NA
j_gene: TRBJ1-5
CDR3aa: CASGRLTQDRDQPQHF
CDR3nt: TGTGCTAGTGGGCGCCTGACCCAAGACAGGGATCAGCCCCAGCATTTT

v_gene: TRBV5-1
d_gene: TRBD1
abundance: NA
j_gene: TRBJ2-7
CDR3aa: CASSPEPGQNSYEQYF
CDR3nt: TGCGCCAGCAGCCCCGAACCGGGACAGAACTCCTACGAGCAGTACTTC

v_gene: TRBV9
d_gene: TRBD1
abundance: few
j_gene: TRBJ1-2
CDR3aa: CASSVLAGGYGYTF
CDR3nt: TGTGCCAGCAGCGTGTTAGCAGGGGGCTATGGCTACACCTTC

v_gene: TRBV19
d_gene: NA
abundance: NA
j_gene: TRBJ2-7
CDR3aa: CANSTRYEQYF
CDR3nt: TGTGCCAACTCGACACGGTACGAGCAGTACTTC

v_gene: TRBV6-1
d_gene: NA
abundance: NA
j_gene: TRBJ2-7
CDR3aa: CASSLEQISYEQYF
CDR3nt: TGTGCCAGCAGTCTCGAACAGATCAGCTACGAGCAGTACTTC

v_gene: TRBV9
d_gene: TRBD1
abundance: NA
j_gene: TRBJ2-7
CDR3aa: CASSARDRDYEQYF
CDR3nt: TGTGCCAGCAGCGCCCGGGACAGGGACTACGAGCAGTACTTC

v_gene: TRBV30
d_gene: TRBD1
abundance: once
j_gene: TRBJ1-4
CDR3aa: CAWSDLTGRGENEKLFF
CDR3nt: TGTGCCTGGAGTGACCTGACAGGGCGCGGGGAAAATGAAAAACTGTTTTTT

v_gene: TRBV6-6
d_gene: TRBD1
abundance: NA
j_gene: TRBJ2-7
CDR3aa: CASSYAPTGDPFKQYF
CDR3nt: TGTGCCAGCAGTTACGCACCTACAGGGGACCCCTTCAAGCAGTACTTC